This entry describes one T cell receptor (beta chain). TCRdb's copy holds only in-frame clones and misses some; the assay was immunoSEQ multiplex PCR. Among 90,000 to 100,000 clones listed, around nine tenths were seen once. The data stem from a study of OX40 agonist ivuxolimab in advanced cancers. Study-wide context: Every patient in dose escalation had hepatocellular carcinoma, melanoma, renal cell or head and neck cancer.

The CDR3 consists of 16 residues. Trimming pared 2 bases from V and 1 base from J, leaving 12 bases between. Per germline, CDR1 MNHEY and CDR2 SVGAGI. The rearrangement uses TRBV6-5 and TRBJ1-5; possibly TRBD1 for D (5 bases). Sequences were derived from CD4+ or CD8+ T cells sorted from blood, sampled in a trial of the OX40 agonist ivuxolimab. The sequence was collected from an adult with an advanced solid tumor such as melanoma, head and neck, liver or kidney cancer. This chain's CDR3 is CASSYVGAGSNQPQHF. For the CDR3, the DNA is TGTGCCAGCAGTTACGTTGGGGCAGGGAGCAATCAGCCCCAGCATTTT.